Listed below are T cell receptor beta chains from one sample, sequenced in a study of blood T cell repertoires in COVID-19. Method: immunoSEQ multiplex PCR; TCRdb's copy keeps in-frame clones and lacks some. The data show some 120,000 clones, 83% seen once. The specimen was peripheral blood. These receptors all come from a man aged 25-40 years with acute or convalescent COVID-19. The CDR3 runs from the conserved cysteine through the conserved F or W. Each record gives: D gene, V gene, clone size, J gene, CDR3 DNA, CDR3 protein. D genes are given only for firm matches. Size tells how often a clone was seen (once, few, many) or the class of an expanded clone, and some rows leave it out.

-	TRBV30	-	TRBJ1-3	TGTGCCTGGAGTAAATCGAACACCATATATTTT	CAWSKSNTIYF
TRBD1	TRBV2	-	TRBJ1-2	TGTGCCAGCAGTGAAGGGACAGGGGTTGGCTACACCTTC	CASSEGTGVGYTF
TRBD2	TRBV4-1	-	TRBJ2-1	TGCGCCAGCAGCCAAGTCGGGGGGGCACTAACGGGTGAGCAGTTCTTC	CASSQVGGALTGEQFF
-	TRBV19	-	TRBJ1-2	TGTGCCAGTGAAACCACAAAGGGGCTTTCTTATGGCTACACCTTC	CASETTKGLSYGYTF
TRBD1	TRBV30	-	TRBJ1-6	TGTGCCTGGAGGGTAGACAGGGAGGAATCACCCCTCCACTTT	CAWRVDREESPLHF
TRBD2	TRBV4-2	-	TRBJ2-1	TGTGCCAGCAGCCAGGGACTAGCGGGATCGTCCTACAATGAGCAGTTCTTC	CASSQGLAGSSYNEQFF
-	TRBV9	-	TRBJ1-3	TGTGCCAGCAGCGTCTCCATGGTTGGCGGGACTGGAAACACCATATATTTT	CASSVSMVGGTGNTIYF
-	TRBV7-9	-	TRBJ1-3	TGTGCCAGCAGCAGCCTCTCTGGAAACACCATATATTTT	CASSSLSGNTIYF
TRBD2	TRBV9	-	TRBJ2-3	TGTGCCAGCAGCGTAGTGGGGGGGGGCACAGATACGCAGTATTTT	CASSVVGGGTDTQYF
TRBD1	TRBV19	-	TRBJ2-7	TGTGCCAGTAGTATGGGACAGGGCTACGAGCAGTACTTC	CASSMGQGYEQYF
TRBD1	TRBV6-1	-	TRBJ2-1	TGTGCCAGCAGTGAAGTCGGACAGGGGGTCTACAATGAGCAGTTCTTC	CASSEVGQGVYNEQFF
TRBD1	TRBV5-1	-	TRBJ2-5	TGCGCCAGCAGGGACAGGGTGAGGGGAGAGACCCAGTACTTC	CASRDRVRGETQYF
TRBD2	TRBV5-8	-	TRBJ2-1	TGTGCCAGCAGCTTGGGGGGGACTAGCGGGTACAATGAGCAGTTCTTC	CASSLGGTSGYNEQFF
-	TRBV6-1	-	TRBJ1-1	TGTGCCAGCAGTGAATTTGGTCAGGCAGCCGCTGAAGCTTTCTTT	CASSEFGQAAAEAFF
TRBD2	TRBV7-9	-	TRBJ2-2	TGTGCCAGCAGCCGCGGGACTAGGACGAAATACACCGGGGAGCTGTTTTTT	CASSRGTRTKYTGELFF
-	TRBV18	-	TRBJ1-5	TGTGCCAGCTCACAGGGGCACGACAATCAGCCCCAGCATTTT	CASSQGHDNQPQHF
-	TRBV14	-	TRBJ2-7	TGTGCCAGCGGGGCGACGGCTCTCGAGCAGTACTTC	CASGATALEQYF
TRBD1	TRBV3-1/TRBV3-2	once	TRBJ1-3	TGTGCCAGCAGCCAACAGGGGGACCGTGGAAACACCATATATTTT	CASSQQGDRGNTIYF
-	TRBV5-4	few	TRBJ1-2	TGTGCCAGCACCCAAACAGGGAAAGGGTATGGCTACACCTTC	CASTQTGKGYGYTF
-	TRBV3-1/TRBV3-2	-	TRBJ1-2	TGTGCCAGCAGCCGGCCGGGGATGGGAGGCTACACCTTC	CASSRPGMGGYTF
-	TRBV7-8	-	TRBJ2-1	TGTGCCAGCAGCTTAGGGGTTCCGGGAGACTCCTACAATGAGCAGTTCTTC	CASSLGVPGDSYNEQFF
-	TRBV6-5	-	TRBJ2-4	TGTGCCAGCACCTCGACTGGTGGGTGGATTCAGTACTTC	CASTSTGGWIQYF
-	TRBV30	-	TRBJ1-2	TGTGCCTGCTCGGGAAGGGACTATGGCTACACCTTC	CACSGRDYGYTF
-	TRBV6-2/TRBV6-3	few	TRBJ1-5	TGTGCCAGCAGTTATAGCCCCATTAATCAGCCCCAGCATTTT	CASSYSPINQPQHF
-	TRBV25-1	-	TRBJ1-6	TGTGCCAGCAGTGAATATGGGAGCACAATGCGGAATTCACCCCTCCACTTT	CASSEYGSTMRNSPLHF